These T cell receptor beta chains were read from a single sample in a study of regulatory T cells in long-lasting Graves disease. TCRdb fed the multiplex PCR reads into MiXCR, producing one record per CDR3 protein. This table has roughly 250,000 distinct CDR3 sequences, about 17% appearing once. Another study also made use of these data, one on T cells in Graves' hyperthyroidism and ophthalmopathy.

Source: peripheral blood mononuclear cells (PBMCs), taken at new diagnosis, from a patient treated with antithyroid drugs. The receptor source for this set is a woman in her thirties with Graves disease. Both conserved end residues are part of each CDR3. Fields, in order: J gene, D gene, clone size, V gene, CDR3 protein, CDR3 DNA. D genes are given only for firm matches. Size values are once, few and many counts, or a class for expanded clones, and some rows have none.

j_gene: TRBJ1-2
d_gene: TRBD1
abundance: many
v_gene: TRBV7-8
CDR3aa: CASSPAIPGQGVFGYGYTF
CDR3nt: TGTGCCAGCAGCCCCGCCATCCCGGGACAGGGGGTTTTTGGCTATGGCTACACCTTC

j_gene: TRBJ1-6
d_gene: TRBD1
abundance: many
v_gene: TRBV3-1
CDR3aa: CASSQDSGGETPLHF
CDR3nt: TGTGCCAGCAGCCAAGATTCAGGGGGCGAGACACCCCTCCACTTT

j_gene: TRBJ1-5
d_gene: TRBD1
abundance: .
v_gene: TRBV12-3/TRBV12-4
CDR3aa: CASRMTGTQPQHF
CDR3nt: TGTGCCAGCAGGATGACAGGGACCCAGCCCCAGCATTTT

j_gene: TRBJ2-7
d_gene: .
abundance: many
v_gene: TRBV18
CDR3aa: CASSLQSREQYF
CDR3nt: TGTGCCAGCTCACTACAGTCACGGGAGCAGTACTTC

j_gene: TRBJ1-5
d_gene: TRBD1
abundance: many
v_gene: TRBV12-3/TRBV12-4
CDR3aa: CASSQRTGSQPQHF
CDR3nt: TGTGCCAGCAGCCAACGGACAGGGAGTCAGCCCCAGCATTTT

j_gene: TRBJ1-5
d_gene: .
abundance: many
v_gene: TRBV7-2
CDR3aa: CASSLNRVNQPQHF
CDR3nt: TGTGCCAGCAGCTTAAACAGGGTCAATCAGCCCCAGCATTTT

j_gene: TRBJ2-7
d_gene: TRBD2
abundance: medium-sized
v_gene: TRBV2
CDR3aa: CASSPLRAGGLSYEQYF
CDR3nt: TGTGCCAGCAGTCCTCTACGAGCGGGGGGGCTGTCTTACGAGCAGTACTTC

j_gene: TRBJ1-4
d_gene: .
abundance: few
v_gene: TRBV29-1
CDR3aa: CSVDRNEKLFF
CDR3nt: TGCAGCGTTGACAGGAATGAAAAACTGTTTTTT

j_gene: TRBJ1-1
d_gene: .
abundance: many
v_gene: TRBV7-9
CDR3aa: CASSLGDAEAFF
CDR3nt: TGTGCCAGCAGCTTAGGCGACGCTGAAGCTTTCTTT

j_gene: TRBJ1-5
d_gene: .
abundance: few
v_gene: TRBV19
CDR3aa: CASSYPGQPQHF
CDR3nt: TGTGCCAGTAGCTACCCCGGTCAGCCCCAGCATTTT

j_gene: TRBJ1-1
d_gene: .
abundance: many
v_gene: TRBV4-2
CDR3aa: CASSRIGQLNTEAFF
CDR3nt: TGTGCCAGCAGCCGCATTGGGCAGCTGAACACTGAAGCTTTCTTT

j_gene: TRBJ2-1
d_gene: TRBD1
abundance: many
v_gene: TRBV5-6
CDR3aa: CASSWGTVNEQFF
CDR3nt: TGTGCCAGCAGCTGGGGGACAGTTAATGAGCAGTTCTTC

j_gene: TRBJ2-1
d_gene: TRBD1
abundance: many
v_gene: TRBV15
CDR3aa: CATSRDRGKDEQFF
CDR3nt: TGTGCCACCAGTAGGGACAGGGGTAAAGATGAGCAGTTCTTC

j_gene: TRBJ2-3
d_gene: .
abundance: many
v_gene: TRBV19
CDR3aa: CASSKGQSTDTQYF
CDR3nt: TGTGCCAGTAGTAAAGGACAAAGCACAGATACGCAGTATTTT

j_gene: TRBJ2-5
d_gene: .
abundance: .
v_gene: TRBV5-6
CDR3aa: CASSFQLPERTNQETQYF
CDR3nt: TGTGCCAGCAGCTTCCAACTACCGGAGAGGACAAACCAAGAGACCCAGTACTTC

j_gene: TRBJ1-5
d_gene: TRBD1
abundance: many
v_gene: TRBV20-1
CDR3aa: CSATGTGEGQPQHF
CDR3nt: TGCAGTGCTACCGGGACAGGGGAAGGTCAGCCCCAGCATTTT

j_gene: TRBJ1-6
d_gene: TRBD1
abundance: .
v_gene: TRBV7-2
CDR3aa: CASSLKGQGGSPLHF
CDR3nt: TGTGCCAGCAGCTTAAAGGGACAGGGAGGTTCACCCCTCCACTTT

j_gene: TRBJ1-1
d_gene: .
abundance: few
v_gene: TRBV9
CDR3aa: CASSARQLNTEAFF
CDR3nt: TGTGCCAGCAGCGCCCGACAGCTTAACACTGAAGCTTTCTTT

j_gene: TRBJ1-1
d_gene: .
abundance: many
v_gene: TRBV4-1
CDR3aa: CASSPSGGSADTEAFF
CDR3nt: TGCGCCAGCAGCCCCTCGGGGGGCTCGGCGGACACTGAAGCTTTCTTT

j_gene: TRBJ2-1
d_gene: TRBD2
abundance: few
v_gene: TRBV27
CDR3aa: CASSPDPGGRYSLSYNEQFF
CDR3nt: TGTGCCAGCAGTCCCGACCCGGGGGGGCGGTACAGTTTGTCCTACAATGAGCAGTTCTTC

j_gene: TRBJ1-5
d_gene: .
abundance: many
v_gene: TRBV20-1
CDR3aa: CSAYPGGPRTHQHF
CDR3nt: TGCAGTGCCTATCCCGGGGGCCCCCGCACGCACCAGCATTTT

j_gene: TRBJ1-5
d_gene: .
abundance: many
v_gene: TRBV7-8
CDR3aa: CASSPHGGGNQPQHF
CDR3nt: TGTGCCAGCAGCCCCCACGGGGGTGGCAATCAGCCCCAGCATTTT

j_gene: TRBJ2-1
d_gene: .
abundance: .
v_gene: TRBV20-1
CDR3aa: CSPLREKTGPYNEQFF
CDR3nt: TGCAGCCCACTCAGAGAAAAGACCGGCCCCTACAATGAGCAGTTCTTC

j_gene: TRBJ2-3
d_gene: .
abundance: many
v_gene: TRBV11-2
CDR3aa: CASRRTPNTDTQYF
CDR3nt: TGTGCCAGCAGAAGGACCCCTAACACAGATACGCAGTATTTT

j_gene: TRBJ1-5
d_gene: TRBD1
abundance: many
v_gene: TRBV6-1
CDR3aa: CASSPDRGRKQPQHF
CDR3nt: TGTGCCAGCAGCCCAGACAGGGGGCGGAAGCAGCCCCAGCATTTT

j_gene: TRBJ2-7
d_gene: TRBD2
abundance: many
v_gene: TRBV4-1
CDR3aa: CASSQEGGEIYEQYF
CDR3nt: TGCGCCAGCAGCCAAGAGGGGGGGGAGATCTACGAGCAGTACTTC

j_gene: TRBJ2-3
d_gene: .
abundance: many
v_gene: TRBV18
CDR3aa: CASSPRVSVSTDTQYF
CDR3nt: TGTGCCAGCTCACCAAGAGTGAGCGTCAGCACAGATACGCAGTATTTT

j_gene: TRBJ1-2
d_gene: TRBD1
abundance: many
v_gene: TRBV6-1
CDR3aa: CASSEGQGSGYGYTF
CDR3nt: TGTGCCAGCAGTGAAGGACAGGGGTCGGGCTATGGCTACACCTTC

j_gene: TRBJ2-3
d_gene: TRBD1
abundance: many
v_gene: TRBV19
CDR3aa: CASTRGGPANTDTQYF
CDR3nt: TGTGCCAGTACCAGAGGGGGCCCTGCAAACACAGATACGCAGTATTTT

j_gene: TRBJ2-1
d_gene: TRBD1
abundance: many
v_gene: TRBV6-4
CDR3aa: CASSYSTGNNEQFF
CDR3nt: TGTGCCAGCAGTTACTCGACAGGGAACAATGAGCAGTTCTTC

j_gene: TRBJ1-1
d_gene: .
abundance: many
v_gene: TRBV3-1
CDR3aa: CASLGMNTEAFF
CDR3nt: TGTGCCAGCTTAGGGATGAACACTGAAGCTTTCTTT

j_gene: TRBJ2-1
d_gene: TRBD2
abundance: many
v_gene: TRBV11-2
CDR3aa: CASSLSIKRGPGSYNEQFF
CDR3nt: TGTGCCAGCAGCTTAAGTATCAAGCGGGGCCCCGGTTCCTACAATGAGCAGTTCTTC

j_gene: TRBJ1-1
d_gene: .
abundance: many
v_gene: TRBV19
CDR3aa: CASSISGGNTEAFF
CDR3nt: TGTGCCAGTAGTATATCGGGGGGAAACACTGAAGCTTTCTTT

j_gene: TRBJ2-3
d_gene: .
abundance: many
v_gene: TRBV5-1
CDR3aa: CASSFQARRPTDTQYF
CDR3nt: TGCGCCAGCAGCTTTCAGGCGAGAAGACCCACAGATACGCAGTATTTT

j_gene: TRBJ1-1
d_gene: .
abundance: many
v_gene: TRBV19
CDR3aa: CASSIAGHVNTEAFF
CDR3nt: TGTGCCAGTAGTATAGCGGGCCACGTGAACACTGAAGCTTTCTTT

j_gene: TRBJ2-5
d_gene: TRBD2
abundance: many
v_gene: TRBV7-8
CDR3aa: CASSSKPISGRTETQYF
CDR3nt: TGTGCCAGCAGCTCTAAGCCCATTAGCGGGAGGACCGAGACCCAGTACTTC

j_gene: TRBJ1-2
d_gene: TRBD1
abundance: many
v_gene: TRBV7-9
CDR3aa: CASSFTQGQPLFDYGYTF
CDR3nt: TGTGCCAGCAGCTTCACACAGGGGCAACCCCTATTCGACTATGGCTACACCTTC

j_gene: TRBJ2-3
d_gene: TRBD2
abundance: .
v_gene: TRBV2
CDR3aa: CASSGGLAGGSTDTQYF
CDR3nt: TGTGCCAGCAGCGGCGGACTAGCGGGGGGTAGCACAGATACGCAGTATTTT

j_gene: TRBJ1-1
d_gene: .
abundance: many
v_gene: TRBV3-1
CDR3aa: CASSQDAGFGHQSEAFF
CDR3nt: TGTGCCAGCAGCCAAGACGCCGGCTTCGGGCATCAGTCTGAAGCTTTCTTT

j_gene: TRBJ1-1
d_gene: .
abundance: many
v_gene: TRBV19
CDR3aa: CASSIGTRIMNTEAFF
CDR3nt: TGTGCCAGTAGTATAGGAACGAGAATCATGAACACTGAAGCTTTCTTT

j_gene: TRBJ2-5
d_gene: TRBD1
abundance: .
v_gene: TRBV19
CDR3aa: CASRGQKETQYF
CDR3nt: TGTGCCAGTAGGGGACAGAAAGAGACCCAGTACTTC

j_gene: TRBJ2-1
d_gene: TRBD1
abundance: few
v_gene: TRBV4-1
CDR3aa: CASSQVLRQGADEQFF
CDR3nt: TGCGCCAGCAGCCAAGTCTTGAGACAGGGGGCCGATGAGCAGTTCTTC

j_gene: TRBJ2-2
d_gene: .
abundance: many
v_gene: TRBV20-1
CDR3aa: CSAGGAGGPGTGELFF
CDR3nt: TGCAGTGCTGGGGGGGCAGGGGGTCCGGGAACCGGGGAGCTGTTTTTT

j_gene: TRBJ2-7
d_gene: .
abundance: many
v_gene: TRBV2
CDR3aa: CASSQVQGSYEQYF
CDR3nt: TGCGCCAGCAGCCAAGTCCAGGGGTCCTACGAGCAGTACTTC

j_gene: TRBJ1-1
d_gene: .
abundance: few
v_gene: TRBV27
CDR3aa: CASSDRDGGGTEAFF
CDR3nt: TGTGCCAGCAGTGACCGGGACGGGGGTGGCACTGAAGCTTTCTTT

j_gene: TRBJ2-5
d_gene: .
abundance: many
v_gene: TRBV20-1
CDR3aa: CSATGVQGGQETQYF
CDR3nt: TGCAGTGCTACCGGTGTGCAGGGGGGACAAGAGACCCAGTACTTC

j_gene: TRBJ2-5
d_gene: .
abundance: many
v_gene: TRBV7-2
CDR3aa: CASSLATAIQYF
CDR3nt: TGTGCCAGCAGCTTAGCGACAGCCATCCAGTACTTC

j_gene: TRBJ2-3
d_gene: .
abundance: many
v_gene: TRBV3-1
CDR3aa: CASSLLKGTRRDTQYF
CDR3nt: TGTGCCAGCAGCCTCCTAAAGGGGACCAGGCGAGATACGCAGTATTTT

j_gene: TRBJ2-5
d_gene: TRBD2
abundance: many
v_gene: TRBV20-1
CDR3aa: CSASLTSGGQETQYF
CDR3nt: TGCAGTGCTAGTTTGACTAGCGGGGGCCAAGAGACCCAGTACTTC